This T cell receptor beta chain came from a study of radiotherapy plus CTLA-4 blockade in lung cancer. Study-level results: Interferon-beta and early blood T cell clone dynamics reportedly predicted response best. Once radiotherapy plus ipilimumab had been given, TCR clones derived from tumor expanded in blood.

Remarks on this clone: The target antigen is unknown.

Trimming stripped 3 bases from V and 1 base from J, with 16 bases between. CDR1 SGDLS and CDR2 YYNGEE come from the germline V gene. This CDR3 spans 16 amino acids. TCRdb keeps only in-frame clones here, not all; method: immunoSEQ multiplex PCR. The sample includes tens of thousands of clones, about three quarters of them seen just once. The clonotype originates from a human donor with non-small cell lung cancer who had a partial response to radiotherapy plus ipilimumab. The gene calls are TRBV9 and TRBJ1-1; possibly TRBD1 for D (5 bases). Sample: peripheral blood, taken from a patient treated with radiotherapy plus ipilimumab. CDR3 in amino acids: CASSAGGTGPNTEAFF. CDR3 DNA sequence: TGTGCCAGCAGCGCGGGAGGCACGGGGCCGAACACTGAAGCTTTCTTT.